This TCR beta chain was sequenced for a study of shared clonotypes between healthy human individuals. Study observations and caveats: Generation of non-shared clonotypes was less probable than generation of clonotypes shared by all four donors. A handful of donors showed sharing of 4.5% to 5% of naive CD4 clonotypes.

This clone was counted a few times. The antigen is undetermined. The assay ran at deep level. Here immunoSEQ multiplex PCR was the method, and the copy in TCRdb shows in-frame clones only, minus some. The sample includes about 2 million clones, approximately 94% of them seen just once. CD45RO-negative CD8 cells positively selected for CCR7 made up the naive population, which excluded terminally differentiated effector memory CD45RA+ cells. Each of the donors was a healthy adult who was HIV-negative and had not had a recent acute infection or vaccination. The sequenced sample was naive CD8+ T cells sorted from blood. The sequence was obtained from a man aged 18-30 years in good health.

The chain's CDR3 is CASSYGLAGGPGELFF. The DNA of the CDR3 is TGTGCCAGCAGTTACGGGCTAGCGGGGGGGCCCGGGGAGCTGTTTTTT. The rearrangement joins TRBV6-5 to TRBJ2-2; 12 positions agree with TRBD2. CDR1 is MNHEY, CDR2 SVGAGI, per germline. The CDR3 is 16 residues long. V shed 2 bases, J shed 6 bases, and the junction held 4 bases outside the gene matches.